The rows below give T cell receptor beta chains drawn from one sample of a study of T cells in Graves' hyperthyroidism and ophthalmopathy. TCRdb passed the multiplex PCR reads through MiXCR, listing each CDR3 protein once. The sample includes 200,000 or so distinct CDR3 sequences, about 17% of them seen just once. Sequencing was done on a sample of blood. All receptors come from a woman aged 50 to 60 with Graves' hyperthyroidism. The CDR3 runs from the conserved cysteine through the conserved F or W. A D gene is named only where the DNA matches it firmly.

d_gene: -; v_gene: TRBV5-1; j_gene: TRBJ2-7; CDR3aa: CASSYAGIYEQYF
d_gene: -; v_gene: TRBV5-4; j_gene: TRBJ2-5; CDR3aa: CASSLGGRSAQETQYF
d_gene: -; v_gene: TRBV15; j_gene: TRBJ1-5; CDR3aa: CATSPTGDLSGNQPQHF
d_gene: -; v_gene: TRBV6-1; j_gene: TRBJ2-1; CDR3aa: CASSQANEQFF
d_gene: TRBD1; v_gene: TRBV6-1; j_gene: TRBJ1-4; CDR3aa: CASSEAAGTGGTNEKLFF
d_gene: -; v_gene: TRBV3-1; j_gene: TRBJ2-1; CDR3aa: CASSQDLRTESVF
d_gene: -; v_gene: TRBV12-3/TRBV12-4; j_gene: TRBJ1-1; CDR3aa: CASSLQMNTEAFF
d_gene: -; v_gene: TRBV5-6; j_gene: TRBJ1-1; CDR3aa: CASSLLSTNTEAFF
d_gene: -; v_gene: TRBV27; j_gene: TRBJ2-5; CDR3aa: CASRATPPWETQYF
d_gene: -; v_gene: TRBV7-2; j_gene: TRBJ2-7; CDR3aa: CASSSAREQYF
d_gene: TRBD1; v_gene: TRBV9; j_gene: TRBJ1-2; CDR3aa: CASSVEQGFGGYTF
d_gene: -; v_gene: TRBV6-1; j_gene: TRBJ1-4; CDR3aa: CASSERLALRGNEKLFF
d_gene: -; v_gene: TRBV5-6; j_gene: TRBJ1-1; CDR3aa: CASSPGWGGDEAFF
d_gene: -; v_gene: TRBV24-1; j_gene: TRBJ1-2; CDR3aa: CATSETERNGYTF
d_gene: -; v_gene: TRBV7-3; j_gene: TRBJ1-1; CDR3aa: CASSLWRQTTEAFF
d_gene: -; v_gene: TRBV30; j_gene: TRBJ2-7; CDR3aa: CAWSVRRLSSYEQYF
d_gene: -; v_gene: TRBV7-3; j_gene: TRBJ2-5; CDR3aa: CASSLTLTSVGGQETQYF
d_gene: -; v_gene: TRBV5-1; j_gene: TRBJ1-1; CDR3aa: CASSLEGGFAFF
d_gene: -; v_gene: TRBV15; j_gene: TRBJ2-1; CDR3aa: CATNPKWTNEQFF
d_gene: TRBD2; v_gene: TRBV6-1; j_gene: TRBJ2-7; CDR3aa: CATKREGRQIYSYEQYF
d_gene: -; v_gene: TRBV13; j_gene: TRBJ2-7; CDR3aa: CASSLIFDSYEQYF
d_gene: -; v_gene: TRBV6-6; j_gene: TRBJ2-5; CDR3aa: CASSYLRRETQYF
d_gene: -; v_gene: TRBV9; j_gene: TRBJ2-7; CDR3aa: CASSPKTEQYF
d_gene: -; v_gene: TRBV9; j_gene: TRBJ1-1; CDR3aa: CASSLILENTEAFF
d_gene: TRBD1; v_gene: TRBV11-3; j_gene: TRBJ1-5; CDR3aa: CASSLTGSNQPQHF
d_gene: TRBD2; v_gene: TRBV11-2; j_gene: TRBJ2-1; CDR3aa: CASSSGLANEQFF
d_gene: TRBD1; v_gene: TRBV2; j_gene: TRBJ1-2; CDR3aa: CASSEIPTGANYGYTF
d_gene: -; v_gene: TRBV6-9; j_gene: TRBJ2-1; CDR3aa: CASSYTSRISQGEQFF
d_gene: TRBD1; v_gene: TRBV29-1; j_gene: TRBJ1-4; CDR3aa: CSVFGTANEKLFF
d_gene: -; v_gene: TRBV18; j_gene: TRBJ1-4; CDR3aa: CASSPSGRGGEKLFF
d_gene: -; v_gene: TRBV11-3; j_gene: TRBJ2-7; CDR3aa: CASSFDRNNEQYF
d_gene: -; v_gene: TRBV4-1; j_gene: TRBJ2-1; CDR3aa: CASSQDLGGAQDNEQFF
d_gene: -; v_gene: TRBV7-2; j_gene: TRBJ1-3; CDR3aa: CASSFFEKNTIYF
d_gene: -; v_gene: TRBV5-1; j_gene: TRBJ2-3; CDR3aa: CASSPETGSTDTQYF
d_gene: -; v_gene: TRBV6-2/TRBV6-3; j_gene: TRBJ1-6; CDR3aa: CASSYNHPGNRSPLHF
d_gene: -; v_gene: TRBV3-1; j_gene: TRBJ2-7; CDR3aa: CASSQGIPSSPFEQYF
d_gene: TRBD2; v_gene: TRBV5-4; j_gene: TRBJ2-5; CDR3aa: CASNGGGTQETQYF
d_gene: TRBD1; v_gene: TRBV4-1; j_gene: TRBJ2-7; CDR3aa: CASSQIWGQGSYEQYF
d_gene: TRBD2; v_gene: TRBV20-1; j_gene: TRBJ2-2; CDR3aa: CSARPSGRGELFF
d_gene: TRBD1; v_gene: TRBV7-2; j_gene: TRBJ1-1; CDR3aa: CASSTRQGSAFF
d_gene: -; v_gene: TRBV5-8; j_gene: TRBJ2-1; CDR3aa: CASRLGTGEQFF
d_gene: -; v_gene: TRBV5-1; j_gene: TRBJ1-3; CDR3aa: CASSQDQGAGNTIYF
d_gene: -; v_gene: TRBV6-5; j_gene: TRBJ1-5; CDR3aa: CASSYDRRQPQHF